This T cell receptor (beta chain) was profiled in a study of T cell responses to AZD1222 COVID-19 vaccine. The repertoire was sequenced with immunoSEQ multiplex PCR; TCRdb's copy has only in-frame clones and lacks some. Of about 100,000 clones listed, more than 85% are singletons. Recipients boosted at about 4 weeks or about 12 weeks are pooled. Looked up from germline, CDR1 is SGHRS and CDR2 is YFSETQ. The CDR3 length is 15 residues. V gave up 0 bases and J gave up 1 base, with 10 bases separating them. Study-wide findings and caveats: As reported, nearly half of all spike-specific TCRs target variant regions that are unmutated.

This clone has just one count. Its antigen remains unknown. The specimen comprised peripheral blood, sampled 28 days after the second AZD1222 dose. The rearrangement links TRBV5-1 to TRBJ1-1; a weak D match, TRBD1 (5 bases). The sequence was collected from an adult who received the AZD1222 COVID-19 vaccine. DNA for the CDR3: TGCGCCAGCAGCTTGGGCGGGGCACGGAACACTGAAGCTTTCTTT. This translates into CASSLGGARNTEAFF.